The present T cell receptor (beta chain) was sequenced within a study of vaccination effects on CD4 cells after COVID-19. Turning to the study itself: Each participant was given two doses of one vaccine (BNT162b2 or mRNA-1273).

ViraFEST used viral peptide pools to expand antigen-specific CD4+ T cells before sequencing. Subsequent to a culture period of approximately 11 days, CD4+ T cells were isolated. Negative nucleocapsid antibody tests before and after vaccination confirmed no previous SARS-CoV-2 infection. IL-2 medium supplanted half the medium on days 3 and 7. The CDR3 has 14 amino acids. CDR1 and CDR2 from the germline V gene are SGDLS and YYNGEE. The V gene lost 3 bases and the J gene lost 8 bases, with 17 bases spanning the gap. Whole-study results and caveats: Healthy vaccinees had only 1 of 255 vaccine-induced clones cross-react with common cold coronaviruses.

As for this clone: Its antigen is undetermined.

The method was immunoSEQ multiplex PCR; TCRdb's version includes in-frame clones alone and lacks a portion of them. The sample carries tens of thousands of clones, more than 70% recorded once. The sequence was obtained from a human donor who received a COVID-19 vaccine. The sample here was CD4+ T cells from PBMCs cultured with HCoV-NL63 spike peptides, taken before COVID-19 vaccination. This chain uses TRBV9 with TRBJ1-2; tentative D call: TRBD1 (5 bases). CDR3 loop: CASSEGAGVRGYTF. The CDR3, as DNA: TGTGCCAGCAGCGAAGGCGCGGGGGTTCGAGGCTACACCTTC. Complete variable domain (other parts from reference TRBV9 and TRBJ1-2): DSGVTQTPKHLITATGQRVTLRCSPRSGDLSVYWYQQSLDQGLQFLIQYYNGEERAKGNILERFSAQQFPDLHSELNLSSLELGDSALYFCASSEGAGVRGYTFGSGTRLTVV.